This T cell receptor beta chain was captured in a study of cytomegalovirus exposure and HLA in healthy donors. Across the study: Unique TCRs numbering roughly 80 million, obtained from HLA-typed donors, made up an early data release. Overall study findings and caveats: Later on, an analysis found that several of the most significant clusters appeared to be linked to common viral pathogens, which included parvovirus B19.

Concerning this clone itself: Its target is not known.

The PCR made use of 60 Vbeta and 13 Jbeta primers. Measured with immunoSEQ multiplex PCR; TCRdb has only the in-frame clones, and not every one. The table lists tens of thousands of clones, around three quarters of them singletons. CDR1 and CDR2 (germline): WNHNN, SYGVQD (reference sequence). V was pared by 2 bases and J by 6 bases, with 14 bases between. This CDR3 is built from 14 residues. This rearrangement joins TRBV10-1 to TRBJ2-7; D unclear. This TCR was sampled from a woman between 35 and 50 years old in good health and CMV-seronegative. The sequencing input was PBMCs. The CDR3 spells CASSEALEIGEQYF. In DNA form, the CDR3 reads TGCGCCAGCAGTGAGGCTCTTGAGATCGGCGAGCAGTACTTC.